The TCR beta chain under discussion was sequenced for a study of neurological immune-mediated disorders. Healthy controls comprised blood bank volunteers in Maryland, USA. Regarding the study as a whole: Private repertoires in all groups were suggested by the finding that expanded clones across subjects shared no CDR3 amino acid sequences.

The V end lost 0 bases, the J end lost 5 bases, and 16 bases lay between the germline ends. Germline CDR1 reads SNHLY; CDR2 reads FYNNEI. This CDR3 contains 16 residues. Of note for this clonotype: Its antigen is still unknown.

As for the cDNA, it was generated by 5'RACE with 10-nucleotide random UMIs. MiXCR was run by TCRdb on the 5' RACE reads, yielding one entry per CDR3 protein. The sample consists of tens of thousands of distinct CDR3 sequences, roughly 25% of them appearing once. This receptor was identified in a woman between 65 and 79 years old in good health. The sequenced material came from PBMCs. The chain carries TRBV2 and TRBJ1-2; TRBD1 might be the D (5 bases). The chain's CDR3 is CASSEAFLSKGYGYTF. For the CDR3, the DNA is TGTGCCAGCAGTGAAGCCTTCCTTAGCAAGGGGTATGGCTACACCTTC.